One and the same sample provided the 17 T cell receptor beta chains below, sequenced in a study of T cell repertoires in cytomegalovirus infection. These receptors lack a known antigen. TCRdb itself ran the reads through MiXCR, one entry per CDR3 protein. The sample has approximately 76,000 distinct CDR3 sequences; 20% to 30% are singletons. Here the sequenced sample was CD8+ T cells from cultured PBMCs, taken from culture after CMV antigen stimulation. All receptors derive from a human donor in good health (CMV status not recorded). Some clones in this sample may be carry-over from other donors' samples.

This clonotype has more than one count but fewer than ten. The rearrangement joins TRBV5-6 to TRBJ1-1; D is unclear. From germline, CDR1 is SGHDT and CDR2 YYEEEE. This CDR3 spans 11 amino acids. Trimming left V 0 bases short and J 8 bases short, with 5 bases between. The chain's CDR3 is CASSLVSEAFF. The CDR3, as DNA: TGTGCCAGCAGCTTGGTTTCCGAAGCTTTCTTT.

The V and J genes are TRBV3-1 and TRBJ2-5, with D maybe TRBD1 (5 bases). The CDR3 has 15 amino acids. V was clipped by 0 bases and J by 5 bases, with 13 bases between them. Looked up from germline, CDR1 is LGHDT and CDR2 is YNNKEL (reference sequence). DNA for the CDR3: TGTGCCAGCAGCCAAGAGTGGGCAGGGCAGGAGACCCAGTACTTC. Translated: CASSQEWAGQETQYF.

This clonotype was picked up many times. CDR3 protein: CASSLAGGGNQPQHF. The CDR3 nucleotides are TGTGCCAGCAGTTTAGCAGGGGGCGGCAATCAGCCCCAGCATTTT. The chain has TRBV12-3 or TRBV12-4 and TRBJ1-5; 7 bases agree with TRBD1. CDR3 length: 15 amino acids. V was clipped by 0 bases and J by 2 bases; unmatched bases: 1.

This clonotype was observed at least ten times. The chain joins TRBV12-3 or TRBV12-4 to TRBJ2-5; TRBD2 matches 11 bases. The trim removed 6 bases at V and 5 bases at J, leaving 8 bases unmatched. This CDR3 comprises 15 residues. CDR3: CASRPSLAGGETQYF. CDR3 nucleotides: TGTGCCAGCAGACCCTCTTTAGCGGGGGGGGAGACCCAGTACTTC.

The chain joins TRBV5-6 to TRBJ2-5, with TRBD1 matching over 7 bases. The CDR3 spans 15 residues. Germline values: CDR1 SGHDT, CDR2 YYEEEE. Unmatched junction bases numbered 9, after V lost 6 bases and J lost 1 base. CDR3 region: CASTLLRQGQETQYF. In DNA form, the CDR3 reads TGTGCCAGCACCCTGCTACGACAGGGCCAAGAGACCCAGTACTTC. Full variable domain (missing parts from reference TRBV5-6 and TRBJ2-5): DAGVTQSPTHLIKTRGQQVTLRCSPKSGHDTVSWYQQALGQGPQFIFQYYEEEERQRGNFPDRFSGHQFPNYSSELNVNALLLGDSALYLCASTLLRQGQETQYFGPGTRLLVL.

The rearrangement links TRBV3-1 to TRBJ2-1, with TRBD2 matching over 12 bases. This CDR3 contains 18 residues. Trimming cost V 2 bases and J 5 bases; bases outside gene matches: 10. Germline assignment: CDR1 LGHDT and CDR2 YNNKEL (reference sequence). For the CDR3, the DNA is TGTGCCAGCAGCCAACTAGCGGGAGGGCCTAATCAAAACAATGAGCAGTTCTTC. As protein: CASSQLAGGPNQNNEQFF.

The rearrangement uses TRBV27 and TRBJ2-7; TRBD2 might be the D (6 bases). V was shortened by 8 bases and J by 6 bases, with 11 bases between the two germline ends. The germline V gene encodes CDR1 MNHEY and CDR2 SMNVEV (reference sequence). This CDR3 spans 11 amino acids. The CDR3: CASGRRGEQYF. CDR3 bases: TGTGCCAGCGGGAGGCGAGGCGAGCAGTACTTC.

This clonotype has just a few counts. The J gene is TRBJ2-3, the V gene TRBV5-6, with D tentatively TRBD2 (5 bases). V dropped 4 bases and J dropped 2 bases, with 17 bases sitting between them. This CDR3 comprises 16 residues. Germline assignment: CDR1 SGHDT and CDR2 YYEEEE. The CDR3 protein is CASSPTEAPNTDTQYF. In nucleotides, the CDR3 is TGTGCCAGCAGCCCCACGGAGGCACCAAACACAGATACGCAGTATTTT.

This clonotype has more than one count but fewer than ten. V usage is TRBV19 and J usage is TRBJ2-2; TRBD1 agrees at 9 bases. There are 14 residues in the CDR3. The junction had 6 bases not matched to a gene; V was cut back by 6 bases and J by 7 bases. CDR1 and CDR2 (germline): LNHDA, SQIVND (reference sequence). The CDR3 region is CASRSQGAGGELFF. The CDR3 DNA follows: TGTGCCAGTAGATCACAGGGGGCTGGCGGGGAGCTGTTTTTT.

This clonotype showed up just a few times. J is TRBJ1-2 and V is TRBV29-1; no reliable D call. Deletions cut 1 base from V and 0 bases from J, with 12 bases between. The CDR3 is made up of 15 amino acids. Germline assignment: CDR1 SQVTM and CDR2 ANQGSEA. CDR3: CSVEVPAVANYGYTF. CDR3 nucleotides: TGCAGCGTTGAAGTCCCCGCGGTGGCTAACTATGGCTACACCTTC.

In this sample, this clonotype turned up a few times. The chain is built from TRBV19 and TRBJ2-4; D perhaps matches TRBD2 (6 bases). V was shortened by 7 bases and J by 0 bases, with 19 bases between the two germline ends. The CDR3 runs to 17 residues. Germline V gene sequence: CDR1 LNHDA, CDR2 SQIVND (reference sequence). CDR3: CASKATGLSLAKNIQYF. CDR3 DNA sequence: TGTGCCAGTAAAGCGACGGGACTGTCGCTAGCCAAAAACATTCAGTACTTC.

This clonotype appeared a few times. The chain carries TRBV6-5 and TRBJ2-2; D not certain. There are 15 residues in the CDR3. Germline loops: CDR1 MNHEY, CDR2 SVGAGI. V lost 2 bases, J lost 3 bases, and 10 bases lay in between. The CDR3 here is CASSYGVRDTGELFF. The CDR3 region has the DNA TGTGCCAGCAGTTACGGGGTCCGGGACACCGGGGAGCTGTTTTTT.

The CDR3 here is CASSYYSGEETQYF. The CDR3 coding sequence is TGTGCCAGCAGCTACTATAGCGGGGAAGAGACCCAGTACTTC. The rearrangement links TRBV7-9 to TRBJ2-5; TRBD2 matches at 8 bases. The CDR3 runs to 14 residues. With V trimmed by 4 bases and J by 3 bases, 4 bases remained unmatched. From germline, CDR1 is SEHNR and CDR2 FQNEAQ (reference sequence).

Only a few counts were recorded for this clonotype. The chain links TRBV10-1 to TRBJ1-4; tentative D call: TRBD1 (5 bases). This CDR3 is built from 13 residues. The germline V and J ends were trimmed by 8 bases and 8 bases, with 15 bases remaining between them. The germline V gene encodes CDR1 WNHNN and CDR2 SYGVQD (reference sequence). CDR3 DNA: TGCGCCAGCTCCGGGACCGGTGCAGAAAAACTGTTTTTT. Translated, it gives CASSGTGAEKLFF.

This clonotype was counted many times. The rearrangement links TRBV6-1 to TRBJ1-1; tentative D call: TRBD1 (6 bases). Germline V gene sequence: CDR1 MNHNS, CDR2 SASEGT. The V gene lost 5 bases and the J gene lost 1 base, with 20 bases spanning the gap. The CDR3 consists of 17 residues. This CDR3 reads CASSPQPWGQRNTEAFF. The CDR3, as DNA: TGTGCCAGCAGTCCTCAACCTTGGGGACAAAGGAACACTGAAGCTTTCTTT.

The chain uses TRBV9 and TRBJ2-3; D is unclear. Germline V gene lookup returns CDR1 SGDLS and CDR2 YYNGEE. This CDR3 has 15 residues. The V and J ends lost 1 base and 5 bases respectively, with 14 bases between them. In nucleotides, the CDR3 is TGTGCCAGCAGCGTACCCGACTCTTCTAGAGATACGCAGTATTTT. Its translation: CASSVPDSSRDTQYF.

This clonotype was seen at least ten times. CDR3 protein: CSASGLPPSTDTQYF. The CDR3 DNA reads as TGCAGTGCTTCCGGACTACCCCCTAGCACAGATACGCAGTATTTT. The chain carries TRBV20-1 and TRBJ2-3, with D perhaps TRBD2 (6 bases). Trimming left V 5 bases short and J 0 bases short, with 15 bases between. Germline lookup yields CDR1 DFQATT and CDR2 SNEGSKA (reference sequence). This CDR3 is built from 15 residues.